This TCR beta chain was recorded in a study of T cells expressing NK-cell markers. Study-wide background: Investigators obtained TCR beta repertoires from sorted CD3+CD56+NKG2C+, CD3+CD56+NKG2C- and CD3+CD56-NKG2C+ T cells.

Worth noting for this clonotype: Its cognate antigen is unknown.

Per the germline V gene, CDR1 is SGHAT and CDR2 is FQNNGV. The CDR3 runs 16 residues. TCR beta cDNA was made by 5'RACE template switching with UMIs. TCRdb processed the 5' RACE reads again and assigns one entry to each CDR3 protein, with no DNA. Its table records 450,000 to 600,000 distinct CDR3 sequences. Points from the study as a whole: One observes that, in several donors, these clonotypes were also the leading ones within the CD3+CD56-NKG2C+ fraction. The share of CD8+ T cells held by dominant NKG2C+ clonotypes was about 1.0-7.5% in over 5 donors.

The source is a man between 18 and 29 years old in good health. The genes are TRBV11-2 and TRBJ2-3; TCRdb's D call of TRBD1 is untestable without DNA. Sample: blood T cells: a sorted CD56 or NKG2C T cell subset, CD4+ or CD8+ T cells, or bulk PBMC T cells (not recorded which). CDR3 residues: CASSKRPDRGSDTQYF. Variable domain in full (rest from reference TRBV11-2 and TRBJ2-3): EAGVAQSPRYKIIEKRQSVAFWCNPISGHATLYWYQQILGQGPKLLIQFQNNGVVDDSQLPKDRFSAERLKGVDSTLKIQPAKLEDSAVYLCASSKRPDRGSDTQYFGPGTRLTVL.